This T cell receptor beta chain comes out of a study of blood T cell repertoires in COVID-19. Germline CDR1 is SGHTA and CDR2 is FQGTGA. Deletions cut 4 bases from V and 9 bases from J, with 16 bases between. CDR3 length: 14 residues. The repertoire was sequenced with immunoSEQ multiplex PCR; TCRdb's copy has only in-frame clones and lacks some. Of 220,000 or so clones listed, roughly 88% are singletons. The TCR was taken from a woman in her forties or fifties with acute COVID-19. The chain joins TRBV7-3 to TRBJ2-1; perhaps TRBD2 as D (5 bases). The specimen was PBMCs or T cells enriched from blood (not recorded which). The CDR3 nucleotides are TGTGCCAGCAGCTCATCCGGGCGGGCTACTGAGCAGTTCTTC. Encoded protein: CASSSSGRATEQFF.